The entry below gives a single TCR beta chain sequence along with its context. CDR3 length: 15 residues. Germline V gene data show CDR1 as SGDLS and CDR2 as YYNGEE. With V trimmed by 1 base and J by 9 bases, 9 bases remained unmatched. This specimen comes from a study of a mutant IDH1 vaccine in newly diagnosed glioma. Turning to the study itself: The treated population exhibited a male proportion of approximately 62%, a female proportion of 37.5%, and a mean age of about 40 years.

Profiled with immunoSEQ multiplex PCR; TCRdb holds only in-frame clones, not every one. The repertoire consists of 30,000 to 40,000 clones, with 65% to 80% occurring once and the leading ten covering approximately 9%. Time point here: baseline, week 1 (first vaccination visit). Described treatment: pre-vaccination baseline after standard-of-care therapy. This rearrangement joins TRBV9 to TRBJ2-3, with 9 bases lining up with TRBD2. The TCR sequence derives from a man over 45 with glioma. Some clones in this sample may be carry-over from other donors' samples. The sample in question was peripheral blood mononuclear cells (PBMCs), obtained from a glioma patient treated with radiotherapy, temozolomide or both. In DNA, the CDR3 is TGTGCCAGCAGCGTAAGCGGCGGGGGGGCTAGGACGCAGTATTTT. It is translated as CASSVSGGGARTQYF.